This T cell receptor beta chain derives from a study of naive and memory T cell subsets. This CDR3 is 15 amino acids long. V lost 0 bases to trimming and J lost 4 bases, with 16 bases between them. The germline CDR1 and CDR2 sequences are DFQATT and SNEGSKA (reference sequence). Study results and caveats: Potentially, T cell activation and differentiation skew this RNA-based measurement.

Whole-blood samples were around 2.3 ml of peripheral blood from healthy adult volunteers. This clonotype was seen repeatedly, ten times or more. The antigen remains undetermined. Reverse transcription of blood and skin TCR RNA was primed at alpha and beta constant regions. TCRdb called the 5' RACE reads again in MiXCR, with one record for every CDR3 protein. Altogether tens of thousands of distinct CDR3 sequences are present, roughly 25% being singletons, with the ten largest covering about 1.7%. The chain has TRBV20-1 and TRBJ2-7; tentatively, D is TRBD1 (5 bases). The receptor's source is a female donor in good health. The DNA of the CDR3 is TGCAGTGCTAGAGATAGGTCAGGGCAATGGTACGAGCAGTACTTC. Translation gives CSARDRSGQWYEQYF.